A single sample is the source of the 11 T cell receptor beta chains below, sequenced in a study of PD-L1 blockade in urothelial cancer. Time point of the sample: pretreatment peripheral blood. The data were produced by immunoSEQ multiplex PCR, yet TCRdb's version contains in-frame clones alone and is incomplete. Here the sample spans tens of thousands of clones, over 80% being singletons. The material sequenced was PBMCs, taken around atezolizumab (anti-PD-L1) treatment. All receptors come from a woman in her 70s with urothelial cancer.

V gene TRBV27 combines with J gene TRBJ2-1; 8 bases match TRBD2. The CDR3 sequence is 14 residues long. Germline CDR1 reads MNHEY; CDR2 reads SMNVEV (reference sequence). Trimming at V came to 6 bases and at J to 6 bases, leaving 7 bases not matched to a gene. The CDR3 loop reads CASSRDGLANEQFF. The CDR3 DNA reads TGTGCCAGCAGCCGCGATGGACTAGCCAATGAGCAGTTCTTC.

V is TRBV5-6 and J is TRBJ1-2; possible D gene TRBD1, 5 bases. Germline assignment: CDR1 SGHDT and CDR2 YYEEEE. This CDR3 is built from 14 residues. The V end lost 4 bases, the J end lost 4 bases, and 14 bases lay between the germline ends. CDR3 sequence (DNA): TGTGCCAGCAGCCCCGCGGGGGTTTTCTATGGCTACACCTTC. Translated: CASSPAGVFYGYTF.

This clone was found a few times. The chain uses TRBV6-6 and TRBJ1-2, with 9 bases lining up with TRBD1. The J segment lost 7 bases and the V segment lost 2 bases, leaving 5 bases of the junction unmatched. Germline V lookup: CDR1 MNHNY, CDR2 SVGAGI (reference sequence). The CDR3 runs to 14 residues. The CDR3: CASSYEGQGGGYTF. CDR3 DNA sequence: TGTGCCAGCAGTTACGAGGGACAGGGAGGTGGCTACACCTTC.

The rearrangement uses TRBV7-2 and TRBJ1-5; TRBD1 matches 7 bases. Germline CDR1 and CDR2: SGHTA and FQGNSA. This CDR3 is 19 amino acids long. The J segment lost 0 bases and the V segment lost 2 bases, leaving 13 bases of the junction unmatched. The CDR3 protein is CASSLINYRTGRSNQPQHF. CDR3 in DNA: TGTGCCAGCAGCTTAATAAATTACAGGACAGGTCGTAGCAATCAGCCCCAGCATTTT.

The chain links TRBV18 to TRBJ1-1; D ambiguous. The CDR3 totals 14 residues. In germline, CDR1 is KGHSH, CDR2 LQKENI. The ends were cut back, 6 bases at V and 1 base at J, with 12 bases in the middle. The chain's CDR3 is CASSREVSNTEAFF. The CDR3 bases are TGTGCCAGCTCCCGTGAGGTTTCGAACACTGAAGCTTTCTTT.

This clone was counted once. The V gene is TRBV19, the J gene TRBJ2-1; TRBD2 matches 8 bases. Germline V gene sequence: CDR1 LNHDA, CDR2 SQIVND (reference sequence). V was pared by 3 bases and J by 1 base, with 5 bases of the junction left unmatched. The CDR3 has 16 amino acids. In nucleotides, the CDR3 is TGTGCCAGTAGTATCCTGCCTAGCGGGTCCTACAATGAGCAGTTCTTC. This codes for CASSILPSGSYNEQFF.

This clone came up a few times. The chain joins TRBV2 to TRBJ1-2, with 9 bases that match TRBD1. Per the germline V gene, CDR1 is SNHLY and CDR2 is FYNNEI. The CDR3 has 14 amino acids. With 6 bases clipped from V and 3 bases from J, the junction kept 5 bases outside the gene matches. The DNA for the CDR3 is TGTGCCAGCAGGTCACAGGGGGCGGACTATGGCTACACCTTC. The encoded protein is CASRSQGADYGYTF.

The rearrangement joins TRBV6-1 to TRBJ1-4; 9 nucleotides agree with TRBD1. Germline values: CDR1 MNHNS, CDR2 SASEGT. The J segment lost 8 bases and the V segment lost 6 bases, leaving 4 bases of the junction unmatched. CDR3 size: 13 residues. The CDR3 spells CASRQGAGEKLFF. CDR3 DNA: TGTGCCAGCAGACAGGGGGCGGGGGAAAAACTGTTTTTT.

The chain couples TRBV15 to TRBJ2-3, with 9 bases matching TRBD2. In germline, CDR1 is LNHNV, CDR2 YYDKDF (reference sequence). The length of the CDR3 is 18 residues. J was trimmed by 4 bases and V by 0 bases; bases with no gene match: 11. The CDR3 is CATSRDSMVAGDSDTQYF. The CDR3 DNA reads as TGTGCCACCAGCAGAGATTCTATGGTAGCGGGGGACTCAGATACGCAGTATTTT.

As DNA, the CDR3 is TGTGCCAGCAGACCCACAGGGGGCATTCAGTACTTC. It encodes CASRPTGGIQYF. The rearrangement links TRBV2 to TRBJ2-4; 8 nucleotides agree with TRBD1. The CDR3 sequence is 12 residues long. Unmatched junction bases numbered 4, after V lost 6 bases and J lost 9 bases. Germline lookup yields CDR1 SNHLY and CDR2 FYNNEI.

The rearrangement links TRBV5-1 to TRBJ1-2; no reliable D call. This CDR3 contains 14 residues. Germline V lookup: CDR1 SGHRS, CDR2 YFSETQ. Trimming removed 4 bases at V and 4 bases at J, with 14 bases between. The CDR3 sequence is CASSVPLDGYGYTF. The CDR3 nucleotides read TGCGCCAGCAGCGTCCCTTTAGATGGCTATGGCTACACCTTC.